The sample holds one count of the clone carrying this T cell receptor beta chain. Its specificity is not known. Germline CDR1 is SEHNR and CDR2 is FQNEAQ (reference sequence). The CDR3 loop spans 12 amino acids. Trimming pared 2 bases from V and 7 bases from J, leaving 6 bases between. The data stem from a study of OX40 agonist ivuxolimab in advanced cancers. General observations from the study: The CD4+ and CD8+ T cells in the blood had expanded clonally by week 6 at 0.1 to 3.0 mg/kg. Partial responders receiving 0.1-3.0 mg/kg showed among the lowest clonal expansion.

Assay: immunoSEQ multiplex PCR; the TCRdb copy retains only in-frame clones and omits some. The table includes approximately 70,000 clones, about 93% detected once. The receptor comes from an adult with an advanced solid tumor such as melanoma, head and neck, liver or kidney cancer. The chain carries TRBV7-9 and TRBJ1-5; the D is unclear. Specimen: CD4+ or CD8+ T cells sorted from blood, collected in a trial of the OX40 agonist ivuxolimab. The CDR3 nucleotides read TGTGCCAGCAGCTTAACCGGGCAGCCCCAGCATTTT. It codes for CASSLTGQPQHF.